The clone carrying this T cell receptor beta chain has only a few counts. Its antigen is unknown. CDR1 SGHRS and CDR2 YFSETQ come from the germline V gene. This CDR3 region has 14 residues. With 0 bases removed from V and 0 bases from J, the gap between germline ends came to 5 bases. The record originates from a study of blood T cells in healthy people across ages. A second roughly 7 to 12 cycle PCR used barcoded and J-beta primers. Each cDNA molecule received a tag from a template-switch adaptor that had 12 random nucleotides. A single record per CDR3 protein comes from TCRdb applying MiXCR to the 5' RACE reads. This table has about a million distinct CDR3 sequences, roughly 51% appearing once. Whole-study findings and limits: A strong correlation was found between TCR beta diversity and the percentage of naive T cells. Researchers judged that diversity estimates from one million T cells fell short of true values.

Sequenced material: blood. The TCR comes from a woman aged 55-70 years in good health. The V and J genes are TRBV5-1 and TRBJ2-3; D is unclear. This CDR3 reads CASSLADSTDTQYF. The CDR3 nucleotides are TGCGCCAGCAGCTTGGCCGATAGCACAGATACGCAGTATTTT.